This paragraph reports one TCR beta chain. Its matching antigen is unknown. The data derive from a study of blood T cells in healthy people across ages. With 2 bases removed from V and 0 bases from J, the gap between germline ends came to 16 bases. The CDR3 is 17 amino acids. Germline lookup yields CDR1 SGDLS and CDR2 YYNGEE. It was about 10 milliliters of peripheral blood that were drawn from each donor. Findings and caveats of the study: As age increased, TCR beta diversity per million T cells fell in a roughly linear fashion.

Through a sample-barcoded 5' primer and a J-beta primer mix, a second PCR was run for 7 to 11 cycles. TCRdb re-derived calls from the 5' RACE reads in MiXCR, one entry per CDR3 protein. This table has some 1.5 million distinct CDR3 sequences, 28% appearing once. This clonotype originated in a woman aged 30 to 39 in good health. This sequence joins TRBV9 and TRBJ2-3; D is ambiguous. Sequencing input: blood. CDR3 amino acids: CASSVFIGDQSTDTQYF. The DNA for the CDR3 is TGTGCCAGCAGCGTTTTCATCGGAGACCAGAGCACAGATACGCAGTATTTT.